A selection of T cell receptor beta chains follows, all from one sample in a study of T cells in Graves' hyperthyroidism and ophthalmopathy. TCRdb reprocessed the multiplex PCR reads via MiXCR and lists one record per CDR3 protein. Among around 350,000 distinct CDR3 sequences, roughly 14% were seen once, and the ten largest hold roughly a quarter. The sample was blood. The receptor source for this set is a woman between 18 and 30 years old with Graves' hyperthyroidism that later progressed to Graves' ophthalmopathy. The CDR3 runs from the conserved cysteine through the conserved F or W. A D gene is named only where the DNA matches it firmly. Size is stated for part of the rows, as once, few or many counts, or as a class when the clone is expanded.

19	.	TRBV19	TRBJ2-1	TRBD1	CASSPQKKITGVVHNEQFF	TGTGCCAGTAGCCCCCAGAAAAAAATAACAGGGGTGGTTCACAATGAGCAGTTCTTC
15	.	TRBV11-2	TRBJ2-2	.	CASSLDLVRAGELFF	TGTGCCAGCAGCTTAGATCTGGTGAGAGCCGGGGAGCTGTTTTTT
16	many	TRBV28	TRBJ2-1	TRBD2	CASRPTGTSGSDEQFF	TGTGCCAGCAGACCTACCGGGACTAGCGGGAGCGATGAGCAGTTCTTC
17	once	TRBV10-3	TRBJ2-2	TRBD2	CAISDVGRGRSPGELFF	TGTGCTATCAGTGACGTCGGGAGGGGAAGATCCCCCGGGGAGCTGTTTTTT
16	many	TRBV6-1	TRBJ1-1	TRBD1	CASSPRLRQGGFEAFF	TGTGCCAGCAGCCCCCGACTCCGACAGGGAGGGTTTGAAGCTTTCTTT
12	many	TRBV2	TRBJ2-7	.	CASSEGPYEQYF	TGTGCCAGCAGTGAAGGCCCCTACGAGCAGTACTTC
11	many	TRBV12-3/TRBV12-4	TRBJ2-3	.	CASSFRGTQYF	TGTGCCAGCAGTTTCCGGGGGACGCAGTATTTT
13	many	TRBV2	TRBJ2-1	TRBD2	CASSASGNTEQFF	TGTGCCAGCAGTGCTAGCGGGAACACTGAGCAGTTCTTC
14	many	TRBV20-1	TRBJ2-5	TRBD2	CSARAGVVQETQYF	TGCAGTGCCCGAGCGGGAGTAGTCCAAGAGACCCAGTACTTC
15	.	TRBV7-2	TRBJ1-1	TRBD1	CASSQAPRQGHEAFF	TGTGCCAGCAGCCAAGCCCCCCGACAGGGCCATGAAGCTTTCTTT
16	.	TRBV7-9	TRBJ1-4	.	CASSLVGGNRGEKLFF	TGTGCCAGCAGCTTAGTCGGGGGGAATCGTGGTGAAAAACTGTTTTTT
13	many	TRBV12-3/TRBV12-4	TRBJ1-1	.	CATRRQGGTEAFF	TGTGCCACCAGGCGCCAGGGCGGCACTGAAGCTTTCTTT
14	few	TRBV20-1	TRBJ2-5	TRBD2	CSAREGLAGATQYF	TGCAGTGCTAGAGAAGGACTAGCGGGGGCCACCCAGTACTTC
18	.	TRBV7-3	TRBJ2-1	TRBD2	CASSLHPVTSESYNEQFF	TGTGCCAGCAGCTTACACCCAGTGACTAGCGAGTCCTACAATGAGCAGTTCTTC
15	many	TRBV10-3	TRBJ2-5	TRBD2	CAISSRLAGGETQYF	TGTGCCATCAGTTCCCGACTAGCCGGTGGGGAGACCCAGTACTTC
15	many	TRBV29-1	TRBJ2-1	TRBD2	CSVAPLAELYNEQFF	TGCAGCGTGGCACCACTAGCGGAGCTATACAATGAGCAGTTCTTC
14	many	TRBV28	TRBJ2-3	.	CASSLGQGRDTQYF	TGTGCCAGCAGTTTAGGGCAGGGGCGGGATACGCAGTATTTT
15	many	TRBV28	TRBJ2-7	.	CASSLIVGAENEQYF	TGTGCCAGCAGTTTAATTGTGGGGGCGGAGAACGAGCAGTACTTC
16	many	TRBV12-3/TRBV12-4	TRBJ2-2	TRBD2	CASSSTSSGKIGELFF	TGTGCCAGCAGTAGCACGTCTAGCGGGAAAATCGGGGAGCTGTTTTTT
18	.	TRBV20-1	TRBJ2-1	TRBD2	CSATNLAGGPSSKDEQFF	TGCAGTGCTACGAATTTAGCGGGAGGGCCCTCATCTAAGGATGAGCAGTTCTTC
13	.	TRBV11-2	TRBJ2-7	.	CASSVWGGNEQYF	TGTGCCAGCAGCGTGTGGGGAGGCAACGAGCAGTACTTC
16	many	TRBV6-1	TRBJ2-2	TRBD1	CASRKGTGWSIGELFF	TGTGCCAGCAGAAAAGGGACAGGGTGGAGTATCGGGGAGCTGTTTTTT
13	.	TRBV2	TRBJ1-1	.	CASITGIGSEAFF	TGTGCCAGCATAACAGGAATAGGAAGCGAAGCTTTCTTT
20	.	TRBV20-1	TRBJ2-7	TRBD2	CSARDRQTSGKVVFGVEQYF	TGCAGTGCTAGAGATCGCCAGACTAGCGGGAAAGTCGTCTTCGGTGTCGAGCAGTACTTC
15	few	TRBV5-6	TRBJ2-1	TRBD2	CASVLRGGPYNEQFF	TGTGCCAGCGTTCTCCGGGGGGGCCCCTACAATGAGCAGTTCTTC
14	many	TRBV7-9	TRBJ1-2	.	CASSLAGGLNGYTF	TGTGCCAGCAGCTTAGCGGGGGGCCTCAATGGCTACACCTTC
16	few	TRBV9	TRBJ2-1	TRBD1	CASSEEPGQGRNEQFF	TGTGCCAGCAGCGAAGAACCGGGACAGGGAAGGAATGAGCAGTTCTTC
13	few	TRBV15	TRBJ1-2	.	CATSRDQGYGYTF	TGTGCCACCAGCAGAGATCAAGGATATGGCTACACCTTC
15	few	TRBV14	TRBJ2-3	.	CASSQVGRTPDTQYF	TGTGCCAGCAGCCAAGTTGGGAGGACCCCCGATACGCAGTATTTT
13	.	TRBV7-6	TRBJ2-1	TRBD2	CASSTGTSSEQFF	TGTGCCAGCAGCACCGGGACTAGCAGTGAGCAGTTCTTC
19	.	TRBV18	TRBJ2-1	.	CASSPPNKGITREVNEQFF	TGTGCCAGCTCACCACCAAACAAAGGTATTACTAGAGAAGTCAATGAGCAGTTCTTC
16	.	TRBV7-9	TRBJ2-1	.	CASSSAAGDSYNEQFF	TGTGCCAGCAGCTCCGCAGCAGGGGACTCTTACAATGAGCAGTTCTTC
16	.	TRBV2	TRBJ1-2	TRBD1	CASIGASRDSSYGYTF	TGTGCCAGCATTGGTGCGTCCCGGGACAGTAGCTATGGCTACACCTTC
20	few	TRBV13	TRBJ2-1	.	CASSSRRLAGEGGFYNEQFF	TGTGCCAGCAGCTCCAGACGGTTGGCGGGAGAGGGGGGGTTCTACAATGAGCAGTTCTTC
14	.	TRBV11-1	TRBJ2-7	.	CASSSLPSSYEQYF	TGTGCCAGCAGCTCGCTACCAAGCTCCTACGAGCAGTACTTC
15	.	TRBV25-1	TRBJ1-1	TRBD1	CASSPLQGMNTEAFF	TGTGCCAGCAGTCCCTTACAGGGGATGAACACTGAAGCTTTCTTT
15	once	TRBV29-1	TRBJ2-5	TRBD1	CSSNRGAGGGETQYF	TGCAGCTCGAACCGAGGGGCAGGGGGCGGCGAGACCCAGTACTTC
16	many	TRBV28	TRBJ1-5	TRBD1	CASSSGTGLSNQPQHF	TGTGCCAGCAGTTCGGGGACAGGGCTGAGCAATCAGCCCCAGCATTTT
13	many	TRBV6-2/TRBV6-3	TRBJ2-7	.	CASSPFPGLEQYF	TGTGCCAGCAGTCCCTTCCCGGGACTCGAGCAGTACTTC
14	.	TRBV12-3/TRBV12-4	TRBJ2-2	.	CASSWVAGPGELFF	TGTGCCAGCAGTTGGGTCGCAGGGCCCGGGGAGCTGTTTTTT
15	many	TRBV2	TRBJ2-4	TRBD2	CASSSAGWDKNIQYF	TGTGCCAGCAGCTCAGCGGGATGGGACAAAAACATTCAGTACTTC
13	.	TRBV4-1	TRBJ1-1	TRBD1	CASSQTGVTEAFF	TGCGCCAGCAGCCAGACAGGGGTCACTGAAGCTTTCTTT
15	many	TRBV12-3/TRBV12-4	TRBJ1-4	.	CASSLGEGDNEKLFF	TGTGCCAGCAGTTTAGGGGAGGGGGATAATGAAAAACTGTTTTTT
14	.	TRBV4-2	TRBJ1-2	TRBD1	CASSQAGTDYGYTF	TGTGCCAGCAGCCAAGCCGGGACAGATTATGGCTACACCTTC
13	many	TRBV12-3/TRBV12-4	TRBJ1-2	TRBD1	CASSRGQGGGYTF	TGTGCCAGCAGCCGTGGACAGGGCGGCGGCTACACCTTC
15	many	TRBV20-1	TRBJ2-1	TRBD2	CSANPTSGSYNEQFF	TGCAGTGCTAATCCGACTAGCGGGAGTTACAATGAGCAGTTCTTC
12	many	TRBV2	TRBJ1-6	.	CASGTATPPLHF	TGTGCCAGCGGGACCGCCACCCCACCCCTCCACTTT